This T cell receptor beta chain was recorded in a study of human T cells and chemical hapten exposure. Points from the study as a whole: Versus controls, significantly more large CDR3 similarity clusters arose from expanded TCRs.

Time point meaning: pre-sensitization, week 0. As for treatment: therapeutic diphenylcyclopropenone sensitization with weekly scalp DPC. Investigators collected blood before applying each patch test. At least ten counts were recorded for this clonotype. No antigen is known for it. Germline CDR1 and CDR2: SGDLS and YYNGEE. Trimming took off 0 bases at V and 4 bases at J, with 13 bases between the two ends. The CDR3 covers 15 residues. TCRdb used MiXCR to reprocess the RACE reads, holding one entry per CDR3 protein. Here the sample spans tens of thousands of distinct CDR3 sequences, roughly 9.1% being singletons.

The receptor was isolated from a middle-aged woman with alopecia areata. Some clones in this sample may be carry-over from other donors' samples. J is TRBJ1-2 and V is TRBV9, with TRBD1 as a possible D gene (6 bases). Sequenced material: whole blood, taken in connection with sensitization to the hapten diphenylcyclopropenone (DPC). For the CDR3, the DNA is TGTGCCAGCAGCGTAGCCGGGGGCGCCAGCTATGGCTACACCTTC. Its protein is CASSVAGGASYGYTF. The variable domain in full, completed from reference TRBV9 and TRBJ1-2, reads DSGVTQTPKHLITATGQRVTLRCSPRSGDLSVYWYQQSLDQGLQFLIQYYNGEERAKGNILERFSAQQFPDLHSELNLSSLELGDSALYFCASSVAGGASYGYTFGSGTRLTVV.